Presented here are 5 T cell receptor beta chains from one specimen sequenced in a study of blood T cell repertoires in COVID-19. Measured with immunoSEQ multiplex PCR; TCRdb has only the in-frame clones, and not every one. The table lists some 350,000 clones, 85% to 90% of them singletons. Sequenced sample: peripheral blood. The origin of the receptors is a human donor in a cohort sampled during active COVID-19.

This clone has only a few counts. This rearrangement joins TRBV28 to TRBJ2-5; 7 nucleotides agree with TRBD1. With 4 bases clipped from V and 2 bases from J, the junction kept 10 bases outside the gene matches. The CDR3 has 16 amino acids. Per germline, CDR1 MDHEN and CDR2 SYDVKM. In DNA form, the CDR3 reads TGTGCCAGCAGTTCACCCCGGACAGGTCAACAAGAGACCCAGTACTTC. It codes for CASSSPRTGQQETQYF.

This rearrangement joins TRBV19 to TRBJ2-1; possibly TRBD2 for D (7 bases). Trimming shortened V by 0 bases and J by 4 bases, and 19 bases separated the two germline ends. Germline CDR1 and CDR2: LNHDA and SQIVND (reference sequence). The CDR3 covers 18 residues. In DNA form, the CDR3 reads TGTGCCAGTAGTATAGATTCGGGACTGGGGGGGCCATACAATGAGCAGTTCTTC. Protein product: CASSIDSGLGGPYNEQFF.

The rearrangement uses TRBV7-8 and TRBJ1-6; 9 bases fit TRBD1. CDR1 is SGHVS and CDR2 is FQNEAQ in the germline V gene. The CDR3 is made up of 16 amino acids. V shed 6 bases and J 2 bases; nucleotides not matched to a gene: 5. This chain's CDR3 is CASSSTGGAYNSPLHF. The DNA of the CDR3 is TGTGCCAGCAGTTCCACAGGGGGCGCCTATAATTCACCCCTCCACTTT.

This clone has a single count. This chain joins TRBV9 and TRBJ1-2; a weak D match, TRBD1 (5 bases). V was cut by 3 bases and J by 4 bases, with 10 bases left in between. Germline V gene lookup returns CDR1 SGDLS and CDR2 YYNGEE. The CDR3 is 13 residues long. DNA of the CDR3: TGTGCCAGCAGCGACGACAGAAGCTATGGCTACACCTTC. Protein: CASSDDRSYGYTF.

This rearrangement joins TRBV3-1 (or the pseudogene TRBV3-2) to TRBJ1-2; TRBD1 is a possible D gene (6 bases). V was clipped by 5 bases and J by 5 bases, with 12 bases between them. The CDR3 length is 13 residues. CDR1 and CDR2 (germline): LGHDT, YNNKEL (reference sequence). The CDR3 loop reads CASSKIQGYGYTF. In nucleotides, the CDR3 is TGTGCCAGCAGCAAAATACAGGGATATGGCTACACCTTC.